This entry features one TCR beta chain sequence. Its antigen is currently unknown. One entry per CDR3 protein results from TCRdb running MiXCR on the 5' RACE reads. Of about 690,000 distinct CDR3 sequences in the sample, 21% were seen once. The V end was cut by 5 bases, the J end by 0 bases, with 13 bases between. Germline V gives CDR1 DFQATT, CDR2 SNEGSKA (reference sequence). CDR3 size: 14 residues. The data are from a study of identical twins. Whole-study results and caveats: Memory repertoires showed no such pattern, whereas abundant cord blood beta clonotypes carried fewer insertions. Invariant T cells like MAIT and iNKT could partly confound the zero-insertion analyses.

These same records also appear under a second study, on T cells expressing NK-cell markers.

The receptor was derived from a woman between 18 and 29 years old in good health. Sequencing was performed on PBMCs. This chain joins TRBV20-1 and TRBJ2-5; D is perhaps TRBD2 (6 bases). The CDR3 DNA sequence: TGCAGTGCTGGGGGGACCTCTTACCAAGAGACCCAGTACTTC. This encodes CSAGGTSYQETQYF.